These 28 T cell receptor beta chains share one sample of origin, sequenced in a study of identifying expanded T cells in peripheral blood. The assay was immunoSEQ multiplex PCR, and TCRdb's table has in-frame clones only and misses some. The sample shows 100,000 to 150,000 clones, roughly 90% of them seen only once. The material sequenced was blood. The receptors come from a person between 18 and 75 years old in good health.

The CDR3 loop reads CAWSEGGPRNEQFF. The CDR3 DNA is TGTGCCTGGAGTGAGGGGGGCCCTCGGAATGAGCAGTTCTTC. This chain uses TRBV30 with TRBJ2-1; the D call may be TRBD1 or TRBD2 (6 bases each). Per the germline V gene, CDR1 is GTSNPN and CDR2 is SVGIG (reference sequence). The CDR3 covers 14 residues. V shed 1 base and J shed 7 bases, with 14 bases lying between them.

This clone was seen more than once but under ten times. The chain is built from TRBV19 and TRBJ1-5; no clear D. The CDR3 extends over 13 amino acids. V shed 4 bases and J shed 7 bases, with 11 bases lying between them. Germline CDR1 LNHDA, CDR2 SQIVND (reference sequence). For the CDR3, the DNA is TGTGCCAGTAGTACACAGAACAACCAGCCCCAGCATTTT. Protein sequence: CASSTQNNQPQHF.

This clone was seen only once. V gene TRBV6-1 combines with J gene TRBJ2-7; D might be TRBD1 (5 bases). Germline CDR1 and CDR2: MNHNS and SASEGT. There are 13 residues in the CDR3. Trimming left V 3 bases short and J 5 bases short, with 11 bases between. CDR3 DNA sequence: TGTGCCAGCAGTGAGGCCAGGGCCCACGAGCAGTACTTC. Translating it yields CASSEARAHEQYF.

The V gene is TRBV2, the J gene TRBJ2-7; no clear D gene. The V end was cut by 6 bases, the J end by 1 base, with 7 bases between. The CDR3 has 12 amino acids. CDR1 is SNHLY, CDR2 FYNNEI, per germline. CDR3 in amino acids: CASSRRSYEQYF. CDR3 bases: TGTGCCAGCAGCAGGCGTTCCTACGAGCAGTACTTC.

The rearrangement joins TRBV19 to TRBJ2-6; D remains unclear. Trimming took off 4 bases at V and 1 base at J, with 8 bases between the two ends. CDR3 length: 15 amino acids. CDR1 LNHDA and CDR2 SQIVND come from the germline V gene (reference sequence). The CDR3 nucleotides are TGTGCCAGTAGTACACAGAGGTCTGGGGCCAACGTCCTGACTTTC. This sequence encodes CASSTQRSGANVLTF.

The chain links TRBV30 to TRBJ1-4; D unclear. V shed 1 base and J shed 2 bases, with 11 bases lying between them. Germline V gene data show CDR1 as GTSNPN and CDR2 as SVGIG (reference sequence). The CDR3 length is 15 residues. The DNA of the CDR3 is TGTGCCTGGAGTGCCCGACTTGGGACTAATGAAAAACTGTTTTTT. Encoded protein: CAWSARLGTNEKLFF.

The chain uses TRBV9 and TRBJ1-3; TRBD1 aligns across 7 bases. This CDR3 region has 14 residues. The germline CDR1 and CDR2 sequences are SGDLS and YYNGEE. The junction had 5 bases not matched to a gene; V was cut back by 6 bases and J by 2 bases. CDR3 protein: CASTETGAGNTIYF. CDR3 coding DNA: TGTGCCAGCACCGAAACAGGGGCTGGAAACACCATATATTTT.

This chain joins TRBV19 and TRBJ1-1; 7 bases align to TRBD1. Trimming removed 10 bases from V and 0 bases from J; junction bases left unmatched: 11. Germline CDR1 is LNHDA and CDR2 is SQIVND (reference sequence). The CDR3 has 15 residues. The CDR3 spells CATSYRGRMNTEAFF. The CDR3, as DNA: TGTGCCACCAGTTACAGGGGTAGAATGAACACTGAAGCTTTCTTT.

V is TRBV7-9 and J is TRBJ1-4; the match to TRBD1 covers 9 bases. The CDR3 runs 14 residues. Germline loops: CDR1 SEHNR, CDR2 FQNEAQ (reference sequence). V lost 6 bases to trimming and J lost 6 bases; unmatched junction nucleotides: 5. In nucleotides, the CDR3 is TGTGCCAGCAGTTCGGGACAGGGACATGAAAAACTGTTTTTT. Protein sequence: CASSSGQGHEKLFF.

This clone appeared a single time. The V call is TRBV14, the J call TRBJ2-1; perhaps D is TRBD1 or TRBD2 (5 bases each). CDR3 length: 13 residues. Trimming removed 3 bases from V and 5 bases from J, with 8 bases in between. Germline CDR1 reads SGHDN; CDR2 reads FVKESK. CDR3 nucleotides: TGTGCCAGCAGCCAGAGGGGACACAATGAGCAGTTCTTC. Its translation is CASSQRGHNEQFF.

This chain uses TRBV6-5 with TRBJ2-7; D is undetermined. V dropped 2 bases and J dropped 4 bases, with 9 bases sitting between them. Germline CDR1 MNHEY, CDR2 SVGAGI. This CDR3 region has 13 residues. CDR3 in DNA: TGTGCCAGCAGTTACAACAGCGAATACGAGCAGTACTTC. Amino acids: CASSYNSEYEQYF.

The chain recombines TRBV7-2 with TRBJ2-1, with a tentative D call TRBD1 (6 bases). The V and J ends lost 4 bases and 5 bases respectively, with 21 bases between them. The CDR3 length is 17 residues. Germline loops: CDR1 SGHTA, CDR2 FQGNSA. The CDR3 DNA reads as TGTGCCAGCAGCTCCGAAACAGGGAACCCGCAACACAATGAGCAGTTCTTC. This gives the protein CASSSETGNPQHNEQFF. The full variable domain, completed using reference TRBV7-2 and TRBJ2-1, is GAGVSQSPSNKVTEKGKDVELRCDPISGHTALYWYRQSLGQGLEFLIYFQGNSAPDKSGLPSDRFSAERTGGSVSTLTIQRTQQEDSAVYLCASSSETGNPQHNEQFFGPGTRLTVL.

CDR3 sequence: CASSYPGQTSSPLHF. The CDR3, as DNA: TGTGCCAGCAGCTATCCGGGACAGACTTCGTCACCCCTCCACTTT. This chain uses TRBV7-2 with TRBJ1-6; 7 nucleotides agree with TRBD1. This CDR3 region has 15 residues. Germline V CDR1 and CDR2: SGHTA, FQGNSA. V lost 4 bases, J lost 10 bases, and 10 bases stayed unmatched.

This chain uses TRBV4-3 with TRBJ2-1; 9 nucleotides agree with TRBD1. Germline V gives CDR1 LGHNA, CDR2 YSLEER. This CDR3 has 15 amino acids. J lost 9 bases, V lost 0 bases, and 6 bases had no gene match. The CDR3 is CASSQDGTGNGEQFF. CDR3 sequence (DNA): TGCGCCAGCAGCCAAGATGGGACAGGGAATGGTGAGCAGTTCTTC.

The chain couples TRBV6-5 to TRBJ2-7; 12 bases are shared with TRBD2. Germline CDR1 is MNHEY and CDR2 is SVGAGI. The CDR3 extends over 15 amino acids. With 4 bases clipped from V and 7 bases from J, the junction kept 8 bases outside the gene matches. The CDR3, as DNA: TGTGCCAGCAGTTCCTCGGCTAGCGGGAGGGGTGAGCAGTACTTC. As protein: CASSSSASGRGEQYF.

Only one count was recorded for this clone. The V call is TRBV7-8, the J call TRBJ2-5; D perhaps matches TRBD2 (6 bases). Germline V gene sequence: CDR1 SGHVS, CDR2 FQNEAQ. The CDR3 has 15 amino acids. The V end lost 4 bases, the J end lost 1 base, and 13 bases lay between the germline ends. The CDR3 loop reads CASSYGWRVQETQYF. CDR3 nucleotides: TGTGCCAGCAGCTATGGATGGAGGGTCCAAGAGACCCAGTACTTC.

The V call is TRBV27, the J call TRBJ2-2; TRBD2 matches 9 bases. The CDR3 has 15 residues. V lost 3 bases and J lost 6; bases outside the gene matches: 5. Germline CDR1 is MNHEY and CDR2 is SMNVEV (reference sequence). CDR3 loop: CASSFRGRASGELFF. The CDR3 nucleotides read TGTGCCAGCAGTTTCCGCGGGAGGGCGTCCGGGGAGCTGTTTTTT.

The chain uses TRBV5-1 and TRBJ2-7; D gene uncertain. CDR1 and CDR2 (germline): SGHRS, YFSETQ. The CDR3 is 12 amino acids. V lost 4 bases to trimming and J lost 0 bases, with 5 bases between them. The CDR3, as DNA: TGCGCCAGCAGCCACACCTCCTACGAGCAGTACTTC. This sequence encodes CASSHTSYEQYF.

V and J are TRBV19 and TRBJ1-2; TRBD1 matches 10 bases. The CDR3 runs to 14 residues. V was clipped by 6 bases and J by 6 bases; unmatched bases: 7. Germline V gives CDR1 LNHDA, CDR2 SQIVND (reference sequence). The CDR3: CASSIPGQGHGYTF. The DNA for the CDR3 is TGTGCCAGTAGCATCCCGGGACAGGGGCATGGCTACACCTTC.

The CDR3 DNA reads TGTGCCAGCAGCGCAGCCTGGACTAGCGGGGACAATGAGCAGTTCTTC. Translating gives CASSAAWTSGDNEQFF. The chain combines TRBV5-4 with TRBJ2-1, with 12 bases matching TRBD2. CDR1 and CDR2 (germline): SGHNT, YYREEE (reference sequence). V shed 4 bases and J 5 bases; nucleotides not matched to a gene: 7. The CDR3 consists of 16 residues.

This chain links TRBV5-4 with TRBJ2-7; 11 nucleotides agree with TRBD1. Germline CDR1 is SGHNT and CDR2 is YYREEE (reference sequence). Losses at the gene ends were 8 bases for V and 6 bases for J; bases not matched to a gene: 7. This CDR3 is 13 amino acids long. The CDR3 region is CASYRGQGGEQYF. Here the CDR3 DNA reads TGTGCCAGTTATCGGGGACAGGGGGGCGAGCAGTACTTC.

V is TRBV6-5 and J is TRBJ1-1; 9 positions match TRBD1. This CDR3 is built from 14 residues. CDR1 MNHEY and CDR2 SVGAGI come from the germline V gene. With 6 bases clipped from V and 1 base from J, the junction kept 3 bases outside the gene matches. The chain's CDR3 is CASREDRGNTEAFF. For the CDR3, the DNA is TGTGCCAGCAGGGAGGACAGGGGGAACACTGAAGCTTTCTTT.

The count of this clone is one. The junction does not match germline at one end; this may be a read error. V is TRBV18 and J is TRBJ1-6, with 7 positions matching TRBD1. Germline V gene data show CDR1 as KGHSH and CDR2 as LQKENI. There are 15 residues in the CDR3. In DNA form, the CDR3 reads TGTGCCAGTTCACCGGGACAGTGGTATAATTCACCCCTCCACTTT. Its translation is CASSPGQWYNSPLHF.

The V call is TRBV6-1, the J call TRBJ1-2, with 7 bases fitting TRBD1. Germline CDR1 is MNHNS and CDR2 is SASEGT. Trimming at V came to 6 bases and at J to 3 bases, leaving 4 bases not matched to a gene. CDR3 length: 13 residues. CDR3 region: CASSTGTDYGYTF. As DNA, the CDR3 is TGTGCCAGCAGCACCGGGACAGACTATGGCTACACCTTC.

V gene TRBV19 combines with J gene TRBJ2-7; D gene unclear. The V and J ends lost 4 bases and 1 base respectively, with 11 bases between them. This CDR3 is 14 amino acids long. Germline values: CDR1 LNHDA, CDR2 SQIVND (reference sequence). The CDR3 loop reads CASSSSIASYEQYF. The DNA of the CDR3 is TGTGCCAGTAGTAGTAGCATTGCGTCCTACGAGCAGTACTTC.

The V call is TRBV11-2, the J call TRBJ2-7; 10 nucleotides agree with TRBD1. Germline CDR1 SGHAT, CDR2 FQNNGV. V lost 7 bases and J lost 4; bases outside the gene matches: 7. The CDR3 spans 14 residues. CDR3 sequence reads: CASKRQGAFYEQYF. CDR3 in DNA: TGTGCCAGCAAAAGACAGGGGGCTTTTTACGAGCAGTACTTC.

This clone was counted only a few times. The CDR3 DNA is TGTGCCAGCAGTGAATACGGACGGAACTCTGGAAACACCATATATTTT. It is translated as CASSEYGRNSGNTIYF. This chain uses TRBV25-1 with TRBJ1-3; D is uncertain. The V end was cut by 0 bases, the J end by 0 bases, with 9 bases between. CDR3 length equals 16 residues. The V gene's germline CDR1 is MGHDK and CDR2 SYGVNS.

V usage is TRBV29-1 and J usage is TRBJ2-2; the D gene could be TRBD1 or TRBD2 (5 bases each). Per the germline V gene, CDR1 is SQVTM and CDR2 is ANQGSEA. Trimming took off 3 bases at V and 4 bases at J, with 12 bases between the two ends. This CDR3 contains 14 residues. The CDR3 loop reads CSVDRRAGTGELFF. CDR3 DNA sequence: TGCAGCGTTGATCGCAGGGCGGGCACCGGGGAGCTGTTTTTT.